The 27 T cell receptor beta chains in this list originate from one sample, sequenced in a study of shared clonotypes between healthy human individuals. TCRdb's copy holds only in-frame clones and misses some; the assay was immunoSEQ multiplex PCR. The table includes around 690,000 clones, 80% to 95% detected once. The sequencing sample was made of memory CD8+ T cells from PBMCs. Sample subset: CD45RO+ cells pooled with CCR7-negative TemRA cells. The receptor source for this set is a man aged 18 to 30 in good health. Some clones in this sample may be carry-over from other donors' samples.

The V gene is TRBV20-1, the J gene TRBJ2-7; D is undetermined. The germline V and J ends were trimmed by 5 bases and 2 bases, with 4 bases remaining between them. This CDR3 contains 10 residues. Germline CDR1 reads DFQATT; CDR2 reads SNEGSKA (reference sequence). The CDR3 DNA follows: TGCAGTGCTCACCCCTACGAGCAGTACTTC. The encoded protein is CSAHPYEQYF.

The rearrangement links TRBV2 to TRBJ2-7; possible D gene TRBD2, 5 bases. Per the germline V gene, CDR1 is SNHLY and CDR2 is FYNNEI. CDR3 size: 13 residues. Trimming took 8 bases from V and 4 from J, leaving 15 bases between them. CDR3 sequence (DNA): TGTGCCAGCTGGACTCGGACCACTTACGAGCAGTACTTC. Its protein is CASWTRTTYEQYF.

The gene calls are TRBV28 and TRBJ2-7, with TRBD1 matching 8 bases. This CDR3 contains 15 residues. CDR1 is MDHEN, CDR2 SYDVKM, per germline. V dropped 5 bases and J dropped 5; count of bases not matched to a gene: 11. CDR3 DNA: TGTGCCAGCAGTCGGACAGGGCGCCACCTAGACGAGCAGTACTTC. Its translation: CASSRTGRHLDEQYF.

This clone was recorded only once. J is TRBJ2-2 and V is TRBV7-9; 9 bases agree with TRBD1. Germline CDR1 SEHNR, CDR2 FQNEAQ (reference sequence). The CDR3 is made up of 17 amino acids. V shed 5 bases and J 5 bases; nucleotides not matched to a gene: 12. In DNA form, the CDR3 reads TGTGCCAGCAGCGCGAGGTGGGACAGGGTTGGGACCGGGGAGCTGTTTTTT. Amino acids: CASSARWDRVGTGELFF.

This rearrangement joins TRBV4-3 to TRBJ2-7; tentatively, D is TRBD2 (6 bases). This CDR3 is built from 14 residues. Germline V gene sequence: CDR1 LGHNA, CDR2 YSLEER. V was shortened by 4 bases and J by 0 bases, with 10 bases between the two germline ends. The CDR3 DNA reads TGCGCCAGCAGCCCTAGCGCGAGCTCCTACGAGCAGTACTTC. Its protein product is CASSPSASSYEQYF.

The chain couples TRBV9 to TRBJ2-7; weak D call: TRBD1 (5 bases). This CDR3 has 13 amino acids. Germline lookup yields CDR1 SGDLS and CDR2 YYNGEE. V shed 3 bases and J shed 2 bases, with 9 bases lying between them. The CDR3 region is CASSATGAYEQYF. CDR3 DNA sequence: TGTGCCAGCAGCGCAACAGGTGCCTACGAGCAGTACTTC.

The CDR3 DNA reads as TGTGCCAGCAGCTCCTCCCGAGGGGGCAGGGACACAGATACGCAGTATTTT. The encoded protein is CASSSSRGGRDTDTQYF. The rearrangement links TRBV11-3 to TRBJ2-3; 7 nucleotides align to TRBD1. Germline CDR1 is SGHNT and CDR2 is YENEEA. This CDR3 comprises 17 residues. V was pared by 4 bases and J by 2 bases, with 12 bases of the junction left unmatched.

V is TRBV7-8 and J is TRBJ1-1; maybe TRBD1 (5 bases). Germline CDR1 is SGHVS and CDR2 is FQNEAQ. The CDR3 runs 15 residues. Trimming removed 5 bases at V and 4 bases at J, with 17 bases between. The CDR3 bases are TGTGCCAGCAGCCGGAACCCGACAGTCTCCACTGAAGCTTTCTTT. Its translation is CASSRNPTVSTEAFF.

The genes are TRBV30 and TRBJ1-2; perhaps TRBD1 as D (6 bases). Germline-derived CDR1 and CDR2 are GTSNPN and SVGIG (reference sequence). The CDR3 is 19 amino acids. Trimming shortened V by 3 bases and J by 0 bases, and 26 bases separated the two germline ends. The CDR3: CAWRDPRGGQIPSNYGYTF. In nucleotides, the CDR3 is TGTGCCTGGAGGGACCCCCGGGGGGGACAAATACCTTCTAACTATGGCTACACCTTC.

The chain recombines TRBV13 with TRBJ2-3; D is unclear. The length of the CDR3 is 15 residues. Per the germline V gene, CDR1 is PRHDT and CDR2 is FYEKMQ (reference sequence). V was pared by 3 bases and J by 0 bases, with 10 bases between. The CDR3 here is CASSLALGSTDTQYF. In nucleotides, the CDR3 is TGTGCCAGCAGCTTGGCGCTAGGGAGCACAGATACGCAGTATTTT. The entire variable domain, with the rest obtained from reference TRBV13 and TRBJ2-3, is as follows: AAGVIQSPRHLIKEKRETATLKCYPIPRHDTVYWYQQGPGQDPQFLISFYEKMQSDKGSIPDRFSAQQFSDYHSELNMSSLELGDSALYFCASSLALGSTDTQYFGPGTRLTVL.

The J gene is TRBJ2-7, the V gene TRBV7-3; D is possibly TRBD1 (5 bases). The CDR3 extends over 13 amino acids. V was clipped by 5 bases and J by 0 bases, with 8 bases between them. Germline V gene data show CDR1 as SGHTA and CDR2 as FQGTGA. The CDR3 bases are TGTGCCAGCAGCCAACAGGACTCCTACGAGCAGTACTTC. Amino acids: CASSQQDSYEQYF.

V and J are TRBV11-2 and TRBJ2-5; 11 bases map to TRBD1. This CDR3 has 14 residues. Per germline, CDR1 SGHAT and CDR2 FQNNGV. With V trimmed by 7 bases and J by 2 bases, 3 bases remained unmatched. In nucleotides, the CDR3 is TGTGCCAGCACGGACAGGGGGCAGCAAGAGACCCAGTACTTC. The encoded protein is CASTDRGQQETQYF.

V gene TRBV30 combines with J gene TRBJ2-1, with TRBD1 matching 9 bases. The CDR3 is made up of 16 amino acids. The germline V gene has CDR1 GTSNPN and CDR2 SVGIG (reference sequence). V dropped 1 base and J dropped 7; count of bases not matched to a gene: 11. DNA of the CDR3: TGTGCCTGGAGTGCCCCCGGGACAGGGACGGGGAATGAGCAGTTCTTC. Encoded protein: CAWSAPGTGTGNEQFF.

The chain employs TRBV30 and TRBJ2-1; D gene uncertain. There are 14 residues in the CDR3. Germline V CDR1 and CDR2: GTSNPN, SVGIG (reference sequence). V lost 5 bases to trimming and J lost 1 base, with 12 bases between them. The CDR3 DNA follows: TGTGCCTGGGACGCCGGAACTTCCTACAATGAGCAGTTCTTC. This codes for CAWDAGTSYNEQFF.

The chain combines TRBV28 with TRBJ1-1; D is unclear. The V end was cut by 2 bases, the J end by 0 bases, with 7 bases between. There are 14 residues in the CDR3. Germline lookup yields CDR1 MDHEN and CDR2 SYDVKM. The CDR3 here is CASSLRSMNTEAFF. The CDR3 coding sequence is TGTGCCAGCAGTTTACGATCGATGAACACTGAAGCTTTCTTT.

This chain connects TRBV9 to TRBJ2-1; D possibly uses TRBD1 or TRBD2 (7 bases each). Germline V gene lookup returns CDR1 SGDLS and CDR2 YYNGEE. Deletions cut 6 bases from V and 7 bases from J, with 20 bases between. There are 15 residues in the CDR3. CDR3 in amino acids: CASNEGAGDSNEQFF. In DNA, the CDR3 is TGTGCCAGCAACGAGGGGGCGGGAGACTCTAATGAGCAGTTCTTC.

Here the CDR3 DNA reads TGCGCCAGCAGCACTGACAGGGCTAGCAATCAGCCCCAGCATTTT. It encodes CASSTDRASNQPQHF. The chain combines TRBV4-1 with TRBJ1-5; 7 nucleotides agree with TRBD1. V lost 5 bases to trimming and J lost 0 bases; unmatched junction nucleotides: 4. CDR3 length: 15 residues. Germline V gene sequence: CDR1 MGHRA, CDR2 YSYEKL.

This clone showed up just a few times. The V call is TRBV2, the J call TRBJ1-1; D may be TRBD1 (5 bases). This CDR3 spans 16 amino acids. From germline, CDR1 is SNHLY and CDR2 FYNNEI. CDR3 coding DNA: TGTGCTCAGCGGGGCCAGAGAAGGGGCATGAACACTGAAGCTTTCTTT. Its protein is CAQRGQRRGMNTEAFF.

In this sample, this clone turned up many times. The chain recombines TRBV30 with TRBJ2-1; D is uncertain. Looked up from germline, CDR1 is GTSNPN and CDR2 is SVGIG (reference sequence). V lost 1 base and J 9 bases, leaving 13 bases between the germline ends. This CDR3 comprises 13 residues. CDR3 coding DNA: TGTGCCTGGAGTGGAGATCTCCTAAGTGAGCAGTTCTTC. Amino acids: CAWSGDLLSEQFF.

The sample holds a few counts of this clone. This sequence joins TRBV20-1 and TRBJ1-2; no firm D call. Germline loops: CDR1 DFQATT, CDR2 SNEGSKA (reference sequence). V was trimmed by 5 bases and J by 8 bases, leaving 3 bases between them. CDR3 length: 8 residues. The chain's CDR3 is CSAEGYTF. CDR3 nucleotides: TGCAGTGCTGAAGGCTACACCTTC.

The chain joins TRBV6-6 to TRBJ1-4, with D perhaps TRBD1 (6 bases). CDR3 length equals 16 residues. Germline CDR1 is MNHNY and CDR2 is SVGAGI (reference sequence). Trimming took off 0 bases at V and 3 bases at J, with 11 bases between the two ends. The CDR3 protein is CASSYSRGHANEKLFF. In nucleotides, the CDR3 is TGTGCCAGCAGTTACTCCAGGGGTCATGCTAATGAAAAACTGTTTTTT.

The genes are TRBV9 and TRBJ2-5, with D uncertain. Near its end, the DNA agrees better with TRBJ2-7, so the J call may be wrong. The germline V gene encodes CDR1 SGDLS and CDR2 YYNGEE. This CDR3 is 15 amino acids long. In DNA form, the CDR3 reads TGTGCCAGCAGCGTACGGTCCGGACCCCCTTTCGAGCAGTACTTC. Protein product: CASSVRSGPPFEQYF.

The sample holds a few counts of this clone. The chain uses TRBV6-1 and TRBJ2-2, with 8 bases matching TRBD2. The ends lost 2 bases at V and 5 bases at J; junction bases unmatched: 13. Germline CDR1 reads MNHNS; CDR2 reads SASEGT. This CDR3 has 18 residues. This CDR3 reads CASSEWGVAGGDTGELFF. CDR3 bases: TGTGCCAGCAGTGAATGGGGAGTTGCGGGGGGCGATACCGGGGAGCTGTTTTTT.

The genes are TRBV15 and TRBJ2-7; D not resolved. The CDR3 is made up of 14 amino acids. Trimming took off 0 bases at V and 3 bases at J, with 9 bases between the two ends. Germline V gene data show CDR1 as LNHNV and CDR2 as YYDKDF (reference sequence). The CDR3 DNA follows: TGTGCCACCAGCAGAGATGAAGATATCTACGAGCAGTACTTC. It translates to CATSRDEDIYEQYF.

The chain couples TRBV9 to TRBJ2-1; TRBD2 matches at 11 bases. Germline lookup yields CDR1 SGDLS and CDR2 YYNGEE. CDR3 length: 16 residues. V dropped 0 bases and J dropped 8; count of bases not matched to a gene: 7. This CDR3 reads CASSVETSGGGHEQFF. DNA for the CDR3: TGTGCCAGCAGCGTAGAAACTAGCGGGGGTGGGCATGAGCAGTTCTTC.

The sample holds a few counts of this clone. The V and J genes are TRBV6-4 and TRBJ2-3; D uncertain. Trimming cost V 0 bases and J 2 bases, with 3 bases left between them. The length of the CDR3 is 13 residues. Per the germline V gene, CDR1 is MRHNA and CDR2 is SNTAGT. The CDR3 DNA reads as TGTGCCAGCAGTGACTCCCCCACAGATACGCAGTATTTT. It yields the protein CASSDSPTDTQYF.

The J gene is TRBJ1-2, the V gene TRBV4-3; D is possibly TRBD1 (6 bases). The CDR3 is made up of 16 amino acids. The V gene's germline CDR1 is LGHNA and CDR2 YSLEER. The V and J ends lost 3 bases and 0 bases respectively, with 14 bases between them. The CDR3, as DNA: TGCGCCAGCAGCCAGGTCGGACAGAACTCTAACTATGGCTACACCTTC. As protein: CASSQVGQNSNYGYTF.